The 30 T cell receptor beta chains reported below all come from one sample, sequenced in a study of T cells in Graves' hyperthyroidism and ophthalmopathy. TCR beta CDR3 regions were amplified from RNA. The TCR CDR3 first-round RT-PCR relied on the HTBI primer set. TCRdb re-derived calls from the multiplex PCR reads in MiXCR, one entry per CDR3 protein. The sample consists of 450,000 to 650,000 distinct CDR3 sequences, approximately 17% of them appearing once. Sample: blood. The origin of the receptors is a woman aged 18-29 years with Graves' ophthalmopathy.

Ten or more counts support this clonotype. The rearrangement links TRBV3-1 to TRBJ1-1; weak D call: TRBD1 (6 bases). CDR1 LGHDT and CDR2 YNNKEL come from the germline V gene (reference sequence). Trimming cost V 5 bases and J 3 bases, with 13 bases left between them. This CDR3 region has 14 residues. CDR3 sequence: CASSRAGADTEAFF. CDR3 DNA: TGTGCCAGCAGCAGGGCAGGGGCGGACACTGAAGCTTTCTTT. The full variable domain, with the rest looked up from reference TRBV3-1 and TRBJ1-1, is DTAVSQTPKYLVTQMGNDKSIKCEQNLGHDTMYWYKQDSKKFLKIMFSYNNKELIINETVPNRFSPKSPDKAHLNLHINSLELGDSAVYFCASSRAGADTEAFFGQGTRLTVV.

This clonotype was observed many times. This chain uses TRBV5-1 with TRBJ1-1; the D is unclear. The CDR3 contains 15 residues. The germline V gene encodes CDR1 SGHRS and CDR2 YFSETQ. Trimming took 0 bases from V and 4 from J, leaving 13 bases between them. The CDR3 nucleotides are TGCGCCAGCAGCTTGGGTGCCCGAGCGGCCACTGAAGCTTTCTTT. Translated, it gives CASSLGARAATEAFF.

This clonotype was seen at least ten times. This chain connects TRBV28 to TRBJ1-1, with D perhaps matching TRBD1 (6 bases). CDR1 and CDR2 (germline): MDHEN, SYDVKM. V was clipped by 10 bases and J by 1 base, with 13 bases between them. The CDR3 contains 13 residues. The CDR3 nucleotides are TGTGCCACCACGGACAGCCGGAACACTGAAGCTTTCTTT. This sequence encodes CATTDSRNTEAFF.

This clonotype was picked up many times. This chain connects TRBV30 to TRBJ1-2; D perhaps matches TRBD1 (6 bases). This CDR3 has 12 residues. V was pared by 0 bases and J by 8 bases, with 10 bases between. Germline V gives CDR1 GTSNPN, CDR2 SVGIG (reference sequence). CDR3 sequence reads: CAWSVGGYGYTF. The CDR3 bases are TGTGCCTGGAGTGTAGGGGGTTACGGCTACACCTTC.

This clonotype was seen many times. This chain connects TRBV2 to TRBJ1-1; perhaps TRBD1 as D (6 bases). Germline V gives CDR1 SNHLY, CDR2 FYNNEI. CDR3 length: 14 residues. Trimming took off 5 bases at V and 1 base at J, with 11 bases between the two ends. For the CDR3, the DNA is TGTGCCAGCAGTTCCGGGACACCGAACACTGAAGCTTTCTTT. It codes for CASSSGTPNTEAFF.

V gene TRBV20-1 combines with J gene TRBJ1-1, with D possibly TRBD1 on 6 matching bases. V was shortened by 4 bases and J by 10 bases, with 22 bases between the two germline ends. CDR1 and CDR2 (germline): DFQATT, SNEGSKA (reference sequence). This CDR3 has 14 residues. The CDR3 is CSAKLRDTLRGAFF. DNA for the CDR3: TGCAGTGCTAAGCTCCGGGACACCCTACGTGGAGCTTTCTTT.

The gene calls are TRBV2 and TRBJ2-7; 10 bases line up with TRBD1. Germline CDR1 and CDR2: SNHLY and FYNNEI. Trimming cost V 5 bases and J 5 bases; bases outside gene matches: 9. The CDR3 consists of 15 residues. CDR3 loop: CASSRDRGQGNEQYF. The CDR3 region has the DNA TGTGCCAGCAGTCGGGACCGGGGACAGGGGAACGAGCAGTACTTC.

The genes are TRBV7-9 and TRBJ1-2; no reliable D call. Trimming took 2 bases from V and 2 from J, leaving 9 bases between them. Germline lookup yields CDR1 SEHNR and CDR2 FQNEAQ (reference sequence). This CDR3 is 14 amino acids long. CDR3 loop: CASSLSTTNYGYTF. CDR3 in DNA: TGTGCCAGCAGCTTAAGTACAACCAACTATGGCTACACCTTC.

The chain recombines TRBV6-1 with TRBJ1-1; D may be TRBD1 (6 bases). V was clipped by 2 bases and J by 2 bases, with 18 bases between them. Per germline, CDR1 MNHNS and CDR2 SASEGT. This CDR3 has 17 residues. CDR3 nucleotides: TGTGCCAGCAGTGAACTTTGGGACAACCCCGGAAACACTGAAGCTTTCTTT. Translated: CASSELWDNPGNTEAFF.

This clonotype came up many times. The V and J genes are TRBV6-2 or TRBV6-3 and TRBJ2-1; the D is unclear. The CDR3 runs to 14 residues. The ends were cut back, 6 bases at V and 5 bases at J, with 14 bases in the middle. The germline V gene has CDR1 MNHEY and CDR2 SVGEGT. The CDR3 DNA follows: TGTGCCAGCAGCCGGGCTGGGTTTAACAATGAGCAGTTCTTC. Translation gives CASSRAGFNNEQFF.

This clonotype was counted at least ten times. This sequence joins TRBV20-1 and TRBJ2-1; D may match TRBD1 or TRBD2 (6 bases each). CDR1 is DFQATT and CDR2 is SNEGSKA in the germline V gene (reference sequence). Trimming cost V 0 bases and J 4 bases, with 13 bases left between them. The CDR3 length is 15 residues. CDR3 coding DNA: TGCAGTGCTAGAGATCGGCAGGGGACTTACAATGAGCAGTTCTTC. Translating it yields CSARDRQGTYNEQFF.

The table lists this clonotype with many counts. J is TRBJ2-5 and V is TRBV4-1; D is undetermined. The ends were cut back, 1 base at V and 0 bases at J, with 6 bases in the middle. The CDR3 has 14 residues. The germline gives CDR1 MGHRA, CDR2 YSYEKL. The CDR3 loop is CASSQVSNQETQYF. The CDR3 DNA sequence: TGCGCCAGCAGCCAAGTTTCCAACCAAGAGACCCAGTACTTC.

Of note for this clonotype: A much larger clone sits a single nucleotide away, making a read error possible. The chain has TRBV2 and TRBJ2-1; D might be TRBD2 (6 bases). Germline V CDR1 and CDR2: SNHLY, FYNNEI. This CDR3 spans 12 amino acids. The CDR3 nucleotides read TGTGCCAGCAGTTCGACTAGGGATGAGCGGTTCTTC. The encoded protein is CASSSTRDERFF.

This clonotype came up many times. The chain joins TRBV28 to TRBJ1-3; D uncertain. V lost 3 bases to trimming and J lost 4 bases, with 10 bases between them. The germline gives CDR1 MDHEN, CDR2 SYDVKM. The CDR3 length is 14 residues. The CDR3 DNA reads as TGTGCCAGCAGTTTTTCCGCGGCCGGAAACACCATATATTTT. This translates into CASSFSAAGNTIYF.

This clonotype was counted between two and nine times. An end of the junction differs from the germline gene, which may be a read error. The chain is built from TRBV6-5 and TRBJ1-6, with a weak D call TRBD1 (6 bases). Germline lookup yields CDR1 MNHEY and CDR2 SVGAGI. The CDR3 has 16 residues. As DNA, the CDR3 is TGTGCCAGCAGTTACGGATCCCCAGGGGACAATTCGCCCCTCCACTTT. Encoded protein: CASSYGSPGDNSPLHF.

Only a few counts were recorded for this clonotype. The genes are TRBV19 and TRBJ2-5; 7 positions match TRBD2. The trim removed 4 bases at V and 2 bases at J, leaving 7 bases unmatched. There are 15 residues in the CDR3. CDR1 LNHDA and CDR2 SQIVND come from the germline V gene (reference sequence). As DNA, the CDR3 is TGTGCCAGTAGTAGGCGGCTAGCGGAGCAAGAGACCCAGTACTTC. Translated, it gives CASSRRLAEQETQYF.

As regards this clonotype: This may arise from a read error, as a much more abundant clone is one base away. The chain combines TRBV7-2 with TRBJ2-6; tentative D call: TRBD1 (6 bases). Germline V gene lookup returns CDR1 SGHTA and CDR2 FQGNSA. This CDR3 has 16 amino acids. Written as DNA, the CDR3 is TGTGCCAGCAGCCGGACAGCCTACTCTGGGGCCAACGTCCCGACTTTC. It encodes CASSRTAYSGANVPTF.

This clonotype showed up many times. The V gene is TRBV30, the J gene TRBJ1-5; no clear D. CDR3 length equals 14 residues. Per germline, CDR1 GTSNPN and CDR2 SVGIG (reference sequence). Deletions cut 2 bases from V and 6 bases from J, with 14 bases between. Written as DNA, the CDR3 is TGTGCCTGGAGTTCGGGGATACTGGCTCAGCCCCAGCATTTT. It translates to CAWSSGILAQPQHF.

This clonotype was picked up many times. This chain uses TRBV10-3 with TRBJ2-7; the D gene could be TRBD1 or TRBD2 (5 bases each). The CDR3 runs to 14 residues. Germline loops: CDR1 ENHRY, CDR2 SYGVKD. V lost 2 bases to trimming and J lost 7 bases, with 15 bases between them. CDR3 loop: CAISERGELGEQYF. In nucleotides, the CDR3 is TGTGCCATCAGTGAGAGGGGAGAGCTTGGGGAGCAGTACTTC.

This clonotype occurred many times. The chain links TRBV30 to TRBJ2-7, with TRBD2 matching over 8 bases. V lost 1 base, J lost 7 bases, and 6 bases stayed unmatched. CDR1 is GTSNPN and CDR2 is SVGIG in the germline V gene (reference sequence). CDR3 length: 13 amino acids. The CDR3 region is CAWSDSGTLEQYF. The CDR3 region has the DNA TGTGCCTGGAGTGATAGCGGGACCCTGGAGCAGTACTTC.

This clonotype was seen a handful of times. The chain carries TRBV4-1 and TRBJ2-2, with TRBD2 identical over 7 bases. CDR1 MGHRA and CDR2 YSYEKL come from the germline V gene. The CDR3 spans 18 residues. After removal of 6 bases from V and 0 bases from J, the junction contained 13 bases not matched to a gene. CDR3 amino acids: CASSRGRGGTTNTGELFF. CDR3 bases: TGCGCCAGCAGTCGGGGAAGGGGAGGGACTACGAACACCGGGGAGCTGTTTTTT.

In its sample, this clonotype was seen many times. This chain joins TRBV20-1 and TRBJ2-1; the match to TRBD2 covers 9 bases. Germline CDR1 and CDR2: DFQATT and SNEGSKA (reference sequence). CDR3 length: 15 amino acids. With V trimmed by 4 bases and J by 4 bases, 8 bases remained unmatched. CDR3 region: CSAIQAGGRYNEQFF. The CDR3 region has the DNA TGCAGTGCTATACAAGCGGGAGGCCGTTACAATGAGCAGTTCTTC.

This clonotype was counted ten times or more. This chain connects TRBV28 to TRBJ2-5; no reliable D call. Germline CDR1 and CDR2: MDHEN and SYDVKM. The CDR3 covers 14 residues. Deletions cut 5 bases from V and 8 bases from J, with 18 bases between. The CDR3 bases are TGTGCCAGCAGTGACAACCTGGACCAGCCCACCCAGTACTTC. It is translated as CASSDNLDQPTQYF.

The rearrangement joins TRBV5-6 to TRBJ2-3; D gene uncertain. Trimming removed 4 bases from V and 1 base from J, with 16 bases in between. Per the germline V gene, CDR1 is SGHDT and CDR2 is YYEEEE. CDR3 length: 16 residues. DNA for the CDR3: TGTGCCAGCAGCGTCCCTTCTTATACGCGCACAGATACGCAGTATTTT. Protein sequence: CASSVPSYTRTDTQYF.

This clonotype showed up many times. This chain connects TRBV28 to TRBJ1-1, with 8 bases fitting TRBD1. The germline gives CDR1 MDHEN, CDR2 SYDVKM. J gave up 1 base and V 4 bases, and 8 bases lay outside the gene matches. The CDR3 spans 16 residues. CDR3 amino acids: CASSSPGGRGNTEAFF. For the CDR3, the DNA is TGTGCCAGCAGTTCCCCAGGGGGCAGGGGGAACACTGAAGCTTTCTTT.

This clonotype was counted many times. V usage is TRBV28 and J usage is TRBJ2-3; either TRBD1 or TRBD2 may supply D (5 bases each). The V gene's germline CDR1 is MDHEN and CDR2 SYDVKM. CDR3 length: 14 residues. Between the trimmed V and J ends, which lost 7 bases and 2 bases, there was a span of 13 bases. CDR3 coding DNA: TGTGCCAGCACCCTAACGGGGCCCACAGATACGCAGTATTTT. The encoded protein is CASTLTGPTDTQYF.

This clonotype was found many times. The chain links TRBV3-1 to TRBJ1-6; D unresolved. The CDR3 has 17 amino acids. Trimming removed 8 bases from V and 10 bases from J, with 27 bases in between. CDR1 and CDR2 from the germline V gene are LGHDT and YNNKEL (reference sequence). The CDR3 here is CASPTLRRGSRRSPLHF. The CDR3 DNA sequence: TGTGCCAGCCCGACACTCCGCCGAGGGAGTCGGCGCTCACCCCTCCACTTT. The whole variable domain, filled in from reference TRBV3-1 and TRBJ1-6, reads DTAVSQTPKYLVTQMGNDKSIKCEQNLGHDTMYWYKQDSKKFLKIMFSYNNKELIINETVPNRFSPKSPDKAHLNLHINSLELGDSAVYFCASPTLRRGSRRSPLHFGNGTRLTVT.

This clonotype was seen more than once but under ten times. The chain recombines TRBV5-6 with TRBJ1-6; TRBD1 might be the D (5 bases). This CDR3 has 15 amino acids. Looked up from germline, CDR1 is SGHDT and CDR2 is YYEEEE. V dropped 3 bases and J dropped 3 bases, with 10 bases sitting between them. The CDR3: CASSSRQSYNSPLHF. The CDR3 nucleotides are TGTGCCAGCAGCTCGAGACAGAGCTATAATTCACCCCTCCACTTT.

A remark on this clonotype: This may be a read error, as it is one base from a much larger clone. The chain links TRBV10-3 to TRBJ1-2, with TRBD1 matching over 10 bases. From germline, CDR1 is ENHRY and CDR2 SYGVKD. CDR3 length: 15 residues. CDR3 amino acids: CATSDRTGGYYGYTF. CDR3 bases: TGTGCCACCAGTGACCGGACAGGGGGATACTATGGCTACACCTTC.

This clonotype was counted many times. The rearrangement joins TRBV5-1 to TRBJ1-1; TRBD1 might be the D (5 bases). The CDR3 spans 15 residues. Trimming pared 7 bases from V and 5 bases from J, leaving 21 bases between. Germline values: CDR1 SGHRS, CDR2 YFSETQ. The CDR3 region is CASGRENYKGTEAFF. The CDR3 region has the DNA TGCGCCAGCGGCCGGGAAAACTATAAGGGGACTGAAGCTTTCTTT.